This TCR beta chain was sequenced during a study of T cells expressing NK-cell markers. Making the TCR beta cDNA relied on 5'RACE template switching with UMIs. Following a re-call of the 5' RACE reads, TCRdb has one entry per CDR3 protein and lacks DNA. Its table records some 440,000 distinct CDR3 sequences. Germline loops: CDR1 SGDLS, CDR2 YYNGEE. The CDR3 runs 14 residues. The source of this sequence is a woman in her fifties or sixties in good health. Sample: blood T cells: a sorted CD56 or NKG2C T cell subset, CD4+ or CD8+ T cells, or bulk PBMC T cells (not recorded which). This chain uses TRBV9 with TRBJ1-1. CDR3 in amino acids: CASSVESRVPEAFF. The full variable domain, its missing parts supplied by reference TRBV9 and TRBJ1-1, is DSGVTQTPKHLITATGQRVTLRCSPRSGDLSVYWYQQSLDQGLQFLIQYYNGEERAKGNILERFSAQQFPDLHSELNLSSLELGDSALYFCASSVESRVPEAFFGQGTRLTVV.